The 15 T cell receptor beta chains listed next were all sequenced from one sample in a study. MiXCR, run by TCRdb on the RT-PCR reads, gives a single entry per CDR3 protein. Of hundreds of thousands of distinct CDR3 sequences in the sample, about 14% were seen once. Sequenced sample: memory CD4+ T cells from blood. Receptor source: a female donor in good health, serving as a healthy control.

In this sample, this clonotype turned up a few times. This sequence joins TRBV20-1 and TRBJ2-2; D ambiguous. CDR1 is DFQATT and CDR2 is SNEGSKA in the germline V gene (reference sequence). The V end lost 3 bases, the J end lost 6 bases, and 5 bases lay between the germline ends. The CDR3 covers 11 residues. CDR3 in amino acids: CSASSPGELFF. DNA for the CDR3: TGCAGTGCTAGTAGCCCCGGGGAGCTGTTTTTT.

The J gene is TRBJ1-1, the V gene TRBV20-1; D remains unclear. V lost 3 bases, J lost 4 bases, and 15 bases lay in between. Per the germline V gene, CDR1 is DFQATT and CDR2 is SNEGSKA (reference sequence). The CDR3 contains 14 residues. The CDR3 region has the DNA TGCAGTGCTAGCCAACGTACGACGGCCACTGAAGCTTTCTTT. This codes for CSASQRTTATEAFF.

The chain joins TRBV7-3 to TRBJ2-5; 9 nucleotides align to TRBD1. This CDR3 is 16 amino acids long. V lost 3 bases and J lost 4; bases outside the gene matches: 9. Germline CDR1 is SGHTA and CDR2 is FQGTGA. The CDR3 here is CASSFGSGQGSETQYF. The CDR3 DNA follows: TGTGCCAGCAGCTTTGGATCGGGACAGGGTTCAGAGACCCAGTACTTC.

The chain combines TRBV6-1 with TRBJ2-5, with TRBD1 matching over 8 bases. The V gene's germline CDR1 is MNHNS and CDR2 SASEGT. The J segment lost 2 bases and the V segment lost 3 bases, leaving 8 bases of the junction unmatched. The CDR3 loop spans 16 amino acids. CDR3 region: CASSDRQGSFQETQYF. CDR3 coding DNA: TGTGCCAGCAGTGACAGACAGGGGTCCTTTCAAGAGACCCAGTACTTC.

The gene calls are TRBV7-2 and TRBJ1-6; TRBD1 aligns across 8 bases. This CDR3 spans 14 amino acids. V dropped 6 bases and J dropped 7; count of bases not matched to a gene: 5. In germline, CDR1 is SGHTA, CDR2 FQGNSA. The CDR3 loop reads CASRWTGINSPLHF. DNA for the CDR3: TGTGCCAGCAGATGGACAGGGATCAATTCACCCCTCCACTTT.

This clonotype was picked up many times. This sequence joins TRBV24-1 and TRBJ2-1; 8 bases align to TRBD2. CDR3 length: 13 residues. V gave up 7 bases and J gave up 9 bases; unmatched junction bases: 7. The germline CDR1 and CDR2 sequences are KGHDR and SFDVKD. CDR3: CATSPTSASEQFF. For the CDR3, the DNA is TGTGCCACCAGCCCGACTAGCGCTAGTGAGCAGTTCTTC.

This clonotype was detected many times. This rearrangement joins TRBV6-5 to TRBJ1-1; 11 bases fit TRBD1. The germline CDR1 and CDR2 sequences are MNHEY and SVGAGI. This CDR3 is 15 amino acids long. Trimming took 7 bases from V and 1 from J; bases not matched to a gene: 5. CDR3 in amino acids: CASIWTGGGNTEAFF. As DNA, the CDR3 is TGTGCCAGCATCTGGACAGGGGGCGGGAACACTGAAGCTTTCTTT.

This clonotype was seen a few times. The CDR3 DNA reads TGTGCCAGCAAACTTTCAGGGGGGACTAGCACAGATACGCAGTATTTT. Amino acid sequence: CASKLSGGTSTDTQYF. The V call is TRBV7-9, the J call TRBJ2-3; tentative D call: TRBD1 (7 bases). The V end was cut by 7 bases, the J end by 0 bases, with 17 bases between. The CDR3 length is 16 residues. Germline-derived CDR1 and CDR2 are SEHNR and FQNEAQ (reference sequence). The full variable domain, in which reference TRBV7-9 and TRBJ2-3 provide the parts outside the CDR3, is DTGVSQNPRHKITKRGQNVTFRCDPISEHNRLYWYRQTLGQGPEFLTYFQNEAQLEKSRLLSDRFSAERPKGSFSTLEIQRTEQGDSAMYLCASKLSGGTSTDTQYFGPGTRLTVL.

The table lists this clonotype with a few counts. The V and J genes are TRBV9 and TRBJ2-2; D remains unclear. There are 16 residues in the CDR3. CDR1 SGDLS and CDR2 YYNGEE come from the germline V gene. V gave up 0 bases and J gave up 0 bases, with 9 bases separating them. CDR3 residues: CASSVAGRANTGELFF. CDR3 sequence (DNA): TGTGCCAGCAGCGTAGCTGGACGGGCGAACACCGGGGAGCTGTTTTTT.

V usage is TRBV6-6 and J usage is TRBJ1-3; 7 bases fit TRBD1. J was trimmed by 8 bases and V by 5 bases; bases with no gene match: 6. CDR3 length: 13 residues. Germline loops: CDR1 MNHNY, CDR2 SVGAGI (reference sequence). The CDR3 spells CASSPGTAYTIYF. The CDR3 DNA reads TGTGCCAGCAGTCCTGGGACAGCGTACACCATATATTTT.

J is TRBJ1-1 and V is TRBV15; a weak D match, TRBD1 (6 bases). Germline values: CDR1 LNHNV, CDR2 YYDKDF (reference sequence). Trimming removed 1 base at V and 2 bases at J, with 11 bases between. This CDR3 region has 15 residues. DNA of the CDR3: TGTGCCACCAGCAGAGGGGGGGCGCTTAACACTGAAGCTTTCTTT. This codes for CATSRGGALNTEAFF.

This chain uses TRBV6-5 with TRBJ2-5; D might be TRBD1 (6 bases). Trimming took off 5 bases at V and 5 bases at J, with 9 bases between the two ends. Germline V lookup: CDR1 MNHEY, CDR2 SVGAGI. The CDR3 contains 12 residues. The DNA of the CDR3 is TGTGCCAGCAGTCAGGGGTCGGAGACCCAGTACTTC. Amino acid sequence: CASSQGSETQYF.

This clonotype showed up many times. The rearrangement uses TRBV11-2 and TRBJ2-3; D is unresolved. This CDR3 contains 13 residues. V lost 3 bases to trimming and J lost 6 bases, with 10 bases between them. Per the germline V gene, CDR1 is SGHAT and CDR2 is FQNNGV. CDR3 residues: CASSFAFSDTQYF. In nucleotides, the CDR3 is TGTGCCAGCAGCTTCGCGTTTTCGGATACGCAGTATTTT.

This clonotype was found a few times. The rearrangement joins TRBV18 to TRBJ2-5; 8 bases align to TRBD1. This CDR3 is built from 16 residues. Germline CDR1 reads KGHSH; CDR2 reads LQKENI. The junction had 10 bases not matched to a gene; V was cut back by 3 bases and J by 4 bases. CDR3 in DNA: TGTGCCAGCTCACCGAATCCAGACAGGGGAGGAGAGACCCAGTACTTC. It specifies CASSPNPDRGGETQYF.

This clonotype has more than one count but fewer than ten. The chain joins TRBV5-1 to TRBJ2-1; perhaps TRBD1 as D (6 bases). This CDR3 contains 14 residues. Germline lookup yields CDR1 SGHRS and CDR2 YFSETQ. Deletions cut 4 bases from V and 13 bases from J, with 21 bases between. CDR3 DNA sequence: TGCGCCAGCAGCCCAGGGGAAGAAGGTCTGATACAGTTCTTC. It is translated as CASSPGEEGLIQFF.